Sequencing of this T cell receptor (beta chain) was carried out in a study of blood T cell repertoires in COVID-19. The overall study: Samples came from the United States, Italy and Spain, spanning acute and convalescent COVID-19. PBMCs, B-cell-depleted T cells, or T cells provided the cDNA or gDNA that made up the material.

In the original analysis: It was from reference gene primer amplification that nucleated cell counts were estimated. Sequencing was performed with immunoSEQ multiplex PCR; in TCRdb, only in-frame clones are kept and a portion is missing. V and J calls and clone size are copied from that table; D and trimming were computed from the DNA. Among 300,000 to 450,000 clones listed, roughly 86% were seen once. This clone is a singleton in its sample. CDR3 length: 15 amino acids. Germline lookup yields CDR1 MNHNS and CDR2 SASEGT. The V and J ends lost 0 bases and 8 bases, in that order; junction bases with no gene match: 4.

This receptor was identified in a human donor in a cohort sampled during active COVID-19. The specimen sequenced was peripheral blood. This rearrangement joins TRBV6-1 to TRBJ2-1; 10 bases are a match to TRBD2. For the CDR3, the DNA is TGTGCCAGCAGTGAAGCCAGCGGGGGGGCCCATGAGCAGTTCTTC. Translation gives CASSEASGGAHEQFF.